Listed below are T cell receptor beta chains from one sample, sequenced in a study of radiotherapy plus CTLA-4 blockade in lung cancer. This table comes from immunoSEQ multiplex PCR, and its TCRdb copy is limited to in-frame clones, with some not included. The sample consists of 65,000 to 85,000 clones, roughly three quarters of them appearing once. The sample in question was peripheral blood, obtained from a patient treated with radiotherapy plus ipilimumab. These receptors all come from a human donor with non-small cell lung cancer whose response to radiotherapy plus ipilimumab could not be evaluated. Some clones in this sample may be carry-over from other donors' samples. The CDR3 runs from the conserved cysteine through the conserved F or W. The order of the fields is J gene, clone size, CDR3 length, D gene, V gene, CDR3 protein, CDR3 DNA. A D gene is named only where the DNA matches it firmly. Size values are once, few and many counts, or a class for expanded clones, and some rows have none.

>TRBJ1-5|few|17|-|TRBV5-5
CASSLVFGATSNQPQHF
TGTGCCAGCAGCTTGGTTTTTGGGGCAACGAGCAATCAGCCCCAGCATTTT
>TRBJ1-2|once|14|TRBD1|TRBV6-1
CASSEAGWDRGTTF
TGTGCCAGCAGTGAAGCCGGATGGGACAGGGGAACCACCTTC
>TRBJ2-7|-|13|-|TRBV6-1
CASSDSSSYEQYF
TGTGCCAGCTCCGACAGCAGTTCCTACGAGCAGTACTTC
>TRBJ2-7|-|12|-|TRBV18
CASSLGGWEQYF
TGTGCCAGCTCCCTCGGCGGGTGGGAGCAGTACTTC
>TRBJ2-3|-|14|TRBD1|TRBV6-1
CASSVGQGTDTQYF
TGTGCCAGCAGTGTGGGACAGGGTACAGATACGCAGTATTTT
>TRBJ1-1|-|11|-|TRBV20-1
CSAKQNTEAFF
TGCAGTGCAAAACAGAACACTGAAGCTTTCTTT
>TRBJ2-5|-|15|-|TRBV7-9
CASSLGNSLRETQYF
TGTGCCAGCAGCTTAGGAAATTCCCTGAGAGAGACCCAGTACTTC
>TRBJ2-7|-|17|TRBD2|TRBV28
CASSLGTSGGYTYEQYF
TGTGCCAGCAGTTTAGGGACTAGCGGGGGGTATACCTACGAGCAGTACTTC
>TRBJ2-5|-|15|-|TRBV7-9
CASTPSTGGGETQYF
TGTGCCAGCACCCCCTCCACGGGGGGCGGGGAGACCCAGTACTTC
>TRBJ1-6|-|15|TRBD1|TRBV4-3
CASSQSTGPNSPLHF
TGCGCCAGCAGCCAGTCGACAGGGCCTAATTCACCCCTCCACTTT
>TRBJ1-1|few|13|-|TRBV18
CASSNQENTEAFF
TGTGCCAGCTCAAATCAGGAGAACACTGAAGCTTTCTTT
>TRBJ2-7|once|14|-|TRBV4-2
CASSQVGSSYEQYF
TGTGCCAGCAGCCAAGTTGGGAGCTCCTACGAGCAGTACTTC
>TRBJ1-2|few|13|TRBD1|TRBV30
CAAPAGGNYGYTF
TGTGCCGCCCCAGCAGGGGGTAACTATGGCTACACCTTC
>TRBJ1-6|-|15|-|TRBV11-2
CASSLGPGFNSPLHF
TGTGCCAGCAGCTTAGGGCCAGGGTTTAATTCACCCCTCCACTTT
>TRBJ1-2|few|19|-|TRBV7-8
CASSLAPEGGLRGVGGYTF
TGTGCCAGCAGCTTAGCGCCTGAGGGGGGGTTGCGGGGGGTTGGAGGCTACACCTTC
>TRBJ1-3|-|15|TRBD1|TRBV7-2
CASSLAGTAGNTIYF
TGTGCCAGCAGCTTAGCGGGGACAGCTGGAAACACCATATATTTT
>TRBJ1-6|few|13|TRBD1|TRBV6-5
CASRWTGPSPLHF
TGTGCCAGCAGGTGGACAGGGCCTTCACCCCTCCACTTT
>TRBJ2-2|-|16|TRBD2|TRBV7-6
CASSLSGGANTGELFF
TGTGCCAGCAGCCTTAGCGGGGGAGCGAACACCGGGGAGCTGTTTTTT
>TRBJ1-1|-|12|-|TRBV19
CASNQQNTEAFF
TGTGCCAGTAACCAACAGAACACTGAAGCTTTCTTT
>TRBJ2-2|-|13|-|TRBV19
CASKDSNTGELFF
TGTGCCAGTAAGGACAGTAACACCGGGGAGCTGTTTTTT
>TRBJ2-1|many|15|TRBD1|TRBV28
CASSFWGQGMNEQFF
TGTGCCAGCAGTTTTTGGGGACAGGGGATGAATGAGCAGTTCTTC
>TRBJ2-7|-|15|TRBD2|TRBV6-1
CASIGLAGGFYEQYF
TGTGCCAGCATTGGACTAGCGGGGGGGTTCTACGAGCAGTACTTC
>TRBJ2-3|-|14|TRBD1|TRBV5-1
CASSGGQSTDTQYF
TGCGCCAGCAGCGGGGGACAGAGCACAGATACGCAGTATTTT
>TRBJ1-6|-|14|-|TRBV19
CASMGNGGNSPLHF
TGTGCCAGTATGGGGAACGGGGGAAATTCACCCCTCCACTTT
>TRBJ2-7|few|12|TRBD1|TRBV7-6
CASSSTGVEQYF
TGTGCCAGCAGTTCTACAGGGGTCGAGCAGTACTTC
>TRBJ2-7|-|14|-|TRBV6-5
CASSEGGFLYEQYF
TGTGCCAGCAGTGAAGGAGGGTTCCTTTACGAGCAGTACTTC
>TRBJ1-2|-|13|TRBD1|TRBV29-1
CSVEGTGNYGYTF
TGCAGCGTTGAAGGGACAGGGAACTATGGCTACACCTTC
>TRBJ1-1|-|15|TRBD1|TRBV15
CATSSPTGGDTEAFF
TGTGCCACCAGCAGCCCGACAGGGGGTGACACTGAAGCTTTCTTT
>TRBJ1-6|-|13|-|TRBV9
CASSVESNSPLHF
TGTGCCAGCAGCGTAGAAAGCAATTCACCCCTCCACTTT
>TRBJ2-1|-|16|TRBD1|TRBV4-2
CASSQDRTGERVEQFF
TGTGCCAGCAGCCAAGATCGGACAGGGGAAAGGGTTGAGCAGTTCTTC
>TRBJ2-2|-|14|-|TRBV7-3
CASSLSQGGGELFF
TGTGCCAGCAGCCTGTCACAAGGCGGCGGGGAGCTGTTTTTT
>TRBJ2-7|-|14|-|TRBV5-6
CASSRGSGAYEQYF
TGTGCCAGCAGCCGCGGGTCTGGTGCCTACGAGCAGTACTTC
>TRBJ1-1|few|12|TRBD1|TRBV5-1
CASSWDRTEAFF
TGCGCCAGCAGCTGGGACAGGACCGAAGCTTTCTTT
>TRBJ1-2|-|15|-|TRBV6-5
CASRPLIQGTGGYTF
TGTGCCAGCAGGCCACTAATACAGGGAACCGGCGGCTACACCTTC
>TRBJ1-5|-|18|TRBD1|TRBV19
CASSISGTGLYSNQPQHF
TGTGCCAGTAGTATCTCCGGGACAGGACTTTATAGCAATCAGCCCCAGCATTTT
>TRBJ2-7|-|13|-|TRBV27
CASSLSGAYEQYF
TGTGCCAGCAGTTTATCAGGGGCCTACGAGCAGTACTTC
>TRBJ2-1|-|16|TRBD2|TRBV5-4
CASSIALAGNYNEQFF
TGTGCCAGCAGCATTGCTCTAGCGGGAAACTACAATGAGCAGTTCTTC
>TRBJ1-5|-|15|TRBD1|TRBV28
CASSEQGESNQPQHF
TGTGCCAGCAGCGAACAGGGGGAGAGCAATCAGCCCCAGCATTTT